These T cell receptor beta chains were read from a single sample in a study of CD8+CD57+ T cells in acquired aplastic anemia. TCRdb independently ran MiXCR on the reads; one entry per CDR3 protein. The sample contains 400,000 to 450,000 distinct CDR3 sequences, 65% to 80% of which appear only once. The sequenced sample was sorted CD4+, CD8+, or CD8+CD57+ T cells (not recorded which) from PBMCs. The receptor source for this set is a human donor in good health, serving as a control. CDR3s include the opening cysteine and the closing phenylalanine or tryptophan. Fields, in order: D gene, clone size, V gene, J gene, CDR3 protein, CDR3 DNA. D genes are given only for firm matches. Clone size appears in some rows only: once, few, many, or a class for an expanded clone.

>.|.|TRBV10-3|TRBJ1-2
CAISEGGASGYTF
TGTGCCATCAGTGAGGGGGGGGCGAGTGGCTACACCTTC
>.|.|TRBV12-3/TRBV12-4|TRBJ1-1
CASRSTGMDTEAFF
TGTGCCAGCAGGTCAACAGGGATGGACACTGAAGCTTTCTTT
>.|once|TRBV7-8|TRBJ1-5
CASTGGLGREPQHF
TGTGCCAGCACCGGAGGTCTGGGCAGAGAGCCCCAGCACTTT
>.|.|TRBV10-3|TRBJ1-1
CAISESRAGVNTEAFF
TGTGCCATCAGTGAGTCACGGGCAGGGGTGAACACTGAAGCTTTCTTT
>.|.|TRBV27|TRBJ2-3
CASKDGSSSTDTQYF
TGTGCCAGCAAGGACGGAAGTAGTAGCACAGATACGCAGTATTTT
>TRBD2|once|TRBV5-1|TRBJ2-3
CASSLPDSGGVQYF
TGTGCCAGCAGCTTACCCGATAGCGGGGGGGTGCAGTATTTT
>TRBD1|.|TRBV7-3|TRBJ1-2
CASSFGNRGEQYFTF
TGTGCCAGCAGCTTTGGCAACAGGGGCGAGCAGTACTTCACCTTC
>TRBD1|.|TRBV15|TRBJ2-1
CATSSGDRYKEQFF
TGTGCCACCAGCAGTGGGGACAGGTACAAGGAGCAGTTCTTC
>.|.|TRBV20-1|TRBJ2-2
CGARTGTDSPGELFF
TGCGGTGCTAGAACAGGGACTGATTCACCCGGGGAGCTGTTTTTT
>.|.|TRBV20-1|TRBJ1-2
CSVTEDYGYTF
TGCAGTGTCACGGAAGACTATGGCTACACCTTC
>TRBD2|.|TRBV6-5|TRBJ2-1
CASRRLAGGNEQFF
TGTGCCAGCAGGCGGCTAGCGGGGGGTAATGAGCAGTTCTTC
>TRBD2|.|TRBV7-3|TRBJ2-3
CASSSPPSGGRTDF
TGTGCCAGCAGCTCACCCCCTAGCGGGGGGCGCACAGATTTT
>TRBD2|.|TRBV10-3|TRBJ2-3
CAMRLAGGTDTQYF
TGTGCCATGAGACTAGCGGGCGGCACAGATACGCAGTATTTT
>.|.|TRBV7-2|TRBJ2-2
CASSSRGGGELVF
TGTGCCAGCAGCTCACGAGGGGGCGGGGAGCTAGTTTTT
>.|.|TRBV25-1|TRBJ1-2
CASSEDQGSHAGYTF
TGTGCCAGCAGTGAAGACCAGGGCAGCCACGCTGGCTACACCTTC
>.|.|TRBV6-6|TRBJ1-3
CASRLGPGTSGNTIYF
TGTGCCAGCAGGTTGGGGCCCGGGACGTCTGGAAACACCATATATTTT
>.|few|TRBV29-1|TRBJ1-1
CSVGRGETEAFF
TGCAGCGTTGGGAGAGGGGAAACTGAAGCTTTCTTT
>.|many|TRBV6-5|TRBJ1-1
CASSYDTRGVYTEAFF
TGTGCCAGCAGTTACGACACACGCGGGGTCTACACTGAAGCTTTCTTT
>TRBD2|.|TRBV7-2|TRBJ2-5
CASSSNSGGRQETQYF
TGTGCCAGCAGCTCAAACAGCGGGGGCCGCCAAGAGACCCAGTACTTC
>.|.|TRBV5-1|TRBJ1-2
CASGIGQNYGYTF
TGCGCCAGCGGAATTGGACAGAACTATGGCTACACCTTC
>.|many|TRBV7-2|TRBJ1-5
CASSLSNQPQHF
TGTGCCAGCAGCTTGAGCAATCAGCCCCAGCATTTT
>.|.|TRBV7-8|TRBJ1-5
CASSPVGGKRSNQPQHF
TGTGCCAGTAGCCCCGTTGGGGGCAAGCGTAGCAATCAGCCCCAGCATTTT
>.|.|TRBV7-6|TRBJ1-2
CASSLGGHWQGANYGYTF
TGTGCCAGCAGCTTAGGAGGCCATTGGCAGGGAGCTAACTATGGCTACACCTTC
>TRBD1|.|TRBV3-1|TRBJ1-3
CASSQSVQGSGNTIYF
TGTGCCAGCAGCCAAAGCGTACAGGGGTCTGGAAACACCATATATTTT
>.|.|TRBV9|TRBJ1-1
CASSVVAGTTGALF
TGTGCCAGCAGCGTCGTAGCAGGGACCACCGGGGCGCTGTTT
>.|many|TRBV19|TRBJ2-5
CASSIGAGGGETQYF
TGTGCCAGTAGTATAGGAGCTGGGGGCGGGGAGACCCAGTACTTC
>.|.|TRBV29-1|TRBJ1-1
CSGEGINTEAFF
TGCAGCGGGGAAGGTATCAACACTGAAGCTTTCTTT
>.|.|TRBV7-9|TRBJ1-2
CASSPYAGVEGYTF
TGTGCCAGCAGCCCATACGCCGGGGTGGAAGGCTACACCTTC
>.|.|TRBV11-2|TRBJ2-7
CASSRPVRLYEQYF
TGTGCCAGCAGCCGGCCGGTTCGACTCTACGAGCAGTACTTC
>.|.|TRBV20-1|TRBJ2-3
CSASRDPQDTQYF
TGCAGTGCCAGCCGGGACCCCCAAGATACGCAGTATTTT
>.|.|TRBV10-2|TRBJ2-7
CASRDGIPSSYEQYF
TGCGCCAGCAGGGATGGGATCCCCAGCTCCTACGAGCAGTACTTC
>.|many|TRBV11-3|TRBJ2-5
CASSLGLGQGNQETQYF
TGTGCCAGCAGCTTAGGTCTTGGTCAGGGGAACCAAGAGACCCAGTACTTC
>TRBD1|many|TRBV6-5|TRBJ2-3
CASIRTGGKDTQYF
TGTGCCAGCATCAGGACAGGGGGCAAAGATACGCAGTATTTT
>.|.|TRBV6-5|TRBJ1-5
CASSSDGSNQPQHF
TGTGCCAGCAGTTCGGACGGTAGCAATCAGCCCCAGCATTTT
>TRBD1|.|TRBV6-4|TRBJ2-7
CASRTPGQATGDEQYF
TGTGCCAGCAGGACACCGGGACAGGCCACAGGGGACGAGCAGTACTTC
>.|.|TRBV7-2|TRBJ2-5
CASRLDPEQETQYF
TGTGCCAGCAGATTGGACCCGGAGCAAGAGACCCAGTACTTC
>.|.|TRBV11-2|TRBJ2-7
CASSLGRVTYEQYF
TGTGCCAGCAGCTTAGGACGGGTTACCTACGAGCAGTACTTC
>.|many|TRBV5-1|TRBJ1-4
CASSRGPPGNEKLFF
TGCGCCAGCAGCCGCGGGCCTCCAGGGAATGAAAAACTGTTTTTT
>TRBD2|once|TRBV7-3|TRBJ2-5
CASSQVAGEGYGYQYF
TGTGCCAGCAGCCAGGTAGCGGGCGAGGGCTATGGCTACCAGTACTTC
>TRBD2|.|TRBV13|TRBJ2-5
CASSLSGGASETQYF
TGTGCCAGCAGCTTAAGCGGGGGGGCCTCGGAGACCCAGTACTTC
>.|.|TRBV27|TRBJ1-3
CASSMGTGGNTIYF
TGTGCCAGCAGTATGGGAACGGGTGGAAACACCATATATTTT
>.|.|TRBV10-3|TRBJ1-6
CAISASSSYNSPLHF
TGTGCCATCAGTGCGTCAAGCTCCTATAATTCACCCCTCCACTTT
>.|.|TRBV20-1|TRBJ2-7
CSARDAVYEKYF
TGCAGTGCTAGAGATGCCGTCTACGAGAAGTACTTC
>TRBD1|many|TRBV30|TRBJ1-4
CAWGDRALGKLFF
TGTGCCTGGGGGGACAGGGCCCTAGGAAAACTGTTTTTT
>.|.|TRBV2|TRBJ1-5
CASRHRNQPQHF
TGTGCCAGCAGGCATCGCAATCAGCCCCAGCATTTT